Presented here are 5 T cell receptor beta chains from one specimen sequenced in a study of blood T cell repertoires in COVID-19. The repertoire was sequenced with immunoSEQ multiplex PCR; TCRdb's copy has only in-frame clones and lacks some. The table records roughly 150,000 clones, roughly 80% of them present only once. Sequenced sample: peripheral blood. These receptors were collected from a woman older than 75 with acute or convalescent COVID-19.

This clone was recorded only once. This chain joins TRBV23-1 and TRBJ2-2; 14 nucleotides match TRBD2. TRBV23-1 is recorded as an ORF, its role being uncertain. Trimming cost V 5 bases and J 3 bases; bases outside gene matches: 11. CDR3 length equals 19 residues. The CDR3 DNA reads TGCGCCAGCAGTACCATGGGGACTAGCGGGAGACTTGACACCGGGGAGCTGTTTTTT. Translating gives CASSTMGTSGRLDTGELFF.

The V gene is TRBV29-1, the J gene TRBJ1-4; TRBD1 is a possible D gene (6 bases). There are 14 residues in the CDR3. Looked up from germline, CDR1 is SQVTM and CDR2 is ANQGSEA. Trimming stripped 5 bases from V and 5 bases from J, with 15 bases between. CDR3 protein: CSVTQGIRNEKLFF. The CDR3 nucleotides read TGCAGCGTTACCCAGGGGATTCGAAATGAAAAACTGTTTTTT.

Turning to this clone: Sequence at one end of the junction differs from germline and may be a read error. The rearrangement joins TRBV29-1 to TRBJ1-1, with TRBD1 matching 9 bases. Germline V gene sequence: CDR1 SQVTM, CDR2 ANQGSEA. This CDR3 has 16 residues. This CDR3 reads CSGEKTGGGKNTEAFF. For the CDR3, the DNA is TGCAGCGGTGAAAAAACAGGGGGCGGGAAGAACACTGAAGCTTTCTTT.

This rearrangement joins TRBV6-5 to TRBJ1-2; the match to TRBD1 covers 8 bases. This CDR3 comprises 11 residues. J gave up 7 bases and V 6 bases, and 1 base lay outside the gene matches. Looked up from germline, CDR1 is MNHEY and CDR2 is SVGAGI. The CDR3 bases are TGTGCCAGCAGGACAGGGGCTGGCTACACCTTC. Translated, it gives CASRTGAGYTF.

V is TRBV15 and J is TRBJ2-1; D uncertain. Germline V gene sequence: CDR1 LNHNV, CDR2 YYDKDF (reference sequence). Trimming shortened V by 5 bases and J by 10 bases, and 9 bases separated the two germline ends. The CDR3 covers 11 residues. The CDR3 loop is CATSGYSEQFF. CDR3 in DNA: TGTGCCACCAGCGGTTACTCGGAGCAGTTCTTC.